These 6 T cell receptor beta chains were sequenced from one sample in a study of shared clonotypes between healthy human individuals. Here immunoSEQ multiplex PCR was the method, and the copy in TCRdb shows in-frame clones only, minus some. Of more than 2,000,000 clones listed, about 92% are singletons. Sequencing input: naive CD4+ T cells sorted from blood. The sample's subset: CD45RA+ positively selected. The receptors shown here come from a man aged 18 to 30 in good health.

The chain combines TRBV5-1 with TRBJ2-7, with D maybe TRBD2 (6 bases). CDR1 is SGHRS, CDR2 YFSETQ, per germline. Trimming cost V 2 bases and J 1 base, with 10 bases left between them. This CDR3 is built from 14 residues. CDR3 sequence reads: CASSFRDFSYEQYF. As DNA, the CDR3 is TGCGCCAGCAGCTTCCGGGACTTTTCCTACGAGCAGTACTTC.

The rearrangement uses TRBV5-1 and TRBJ2-7; 10 nucleotides align to TRBD2. The CDR3 has 16 residues. V dropped 4 bases and J dropped 2; count of bases not matched to a gene: 9. Germline V gene data show CDR1 as SGHRS and CDR2 as YFSETQ. CDR3 in DNA: TGCGCCAGCAGCCCGAACCTAGCGGGGGCCGCCTACGAGCAGTACTTC. Its translation is CASSPNLAGAAYEQYF.

In its sample, this clone was seen once. The chain has TRBV7-3 and TRBJ2-3; D is perhaps TRBD1 (5 bases). This CDR3 has 15 amino acids. Trimming left V 3 bases short and J 0 bases short, with 10 bases between. Germline CDR1 SGHTA, CDR2 FQGTGA. CDR3 loop: CASSLAGRSTDTQYF. The CDR3 coding sequence is TGTGCCAGCAGCTTGGCAGGGCGGAGCACAGATACGCAGTATTTT.

V gene TRBV30 combines with J gene TRBJ1-2; weak D call: TRBD1 (5 bases). V lost 0 bases and J 6 bases, leaving 14 bases between the germline ends. The CDR3 covers 14 residues. Per germline, CDR1 GTSNPN and CDR2 SVGIG (reference sequence). This CDR3 is CAWSVRRVLHGYTF. The CDR3 nucleotides read TGTGCCTGGAGTGTACGCAGGGTATTGCATGGCTACACCTTC.

The V and J genes are TRBV6-5 and TRBJ2-7; possible D gene TRBD2, 7 bases. Germline V CDR1 and CDR2: MNHEY, SVGAGI. The length of the CDR3 is 13 residues. The V and J ends lost 4 bases and 3 bases respectively, with 10 bases between them. In nucleotides, the CDR3 is TGTGCCAGCAGTTGGGGGGGCCTCTACGAGCAGTACTTC. Protein product: CASSWGGLYEQYF.

The chain has TRBV5-1 and TRBJ1-1; D gene unclear. CDR1 and CDR2 (germline): SGHRS, YFSETQ. V dropped 5 bases and J dropped 2 bases, with 13 bases sitting between them. This CDR3 has 14 amino acids. The CDR3 nucleotides read TGCGCCAGCAGTGCTTCAGGCGGAAACACTGAAGCTTTCTTT. This sequence encodes CASSASGGNTEAFF.